A single sample is the source of the 28 T cell receptor beta chains below, sequenced in a study of PD-1 blockade in classical Hodgkin lymphoma. Relapse after autologous stem cell transplantation occurred in every patient, and brentuximab vedotin exposure varied. Libraries were prepared by immunoSEQ multiplex PCR; TCRdb keeps only in-frame clonotypes and omits some of them. The data show around 99,000 clones, roughly 79% seen once. Material: peripheral blood mononuclear cells (PBMCs), obtained before the second cycle of nivolumab. These receptors were taken from a human donor with classical Hodgkin lymphoma.

V and J are TRBV7-2 and TRBJ2-5; 8 bases agree with TRBD2. CDR3 length: 15 amino acids. The V gene end was trimmed by 3 bases and the J gene end by 5 bases; junction bases not matched to a gene: 8. CDR1 SGHTA and CDR2 FQGNSA come from the germline V gene. CDR3 nucleotides: TGTGCCAGCAGCTTCGGGAGCGGGAGTCTGGAGACCCAGTACTTC. It specifies CASSFGSGSLETQYF.

This rearrangement joins TRBV6-1 to TRBJ2-3, with 7 bases lining up with TRBD2. V gave up 5 bases and J gave up 0 bases; unmatched junction bases: 5. Germline lookup yields CDR1 MNHNS and CDR2 SASEGT. This CDR3 comprises 15 residues. The CDR3, as DNA: TGTGCCAGCAGTATTAGGGACTACAGCACAGATACGCAGTATTTT. Amino acid sequence: CASSIRDYSTDTQYF.

The chain employs TRBV11-1 and TRBJ2-1, with 11 bases aligning to TRBD2. J gave up 7 bases and V 2 bases, and 1 base lay outside the gene matches. CDR3 length: 14 residues. Per germline, CDR1 SGHAT and CDR2 FQDESV (reference sequence). For the CDR3, the DNA is TGTGCCAGCAGCTTACGGACTAGCGGGAATGAGCAGTTCTTC. It translates to CASSLRTSGNEQFF. The complete variable domain, with remaining parts taken from reference TRBV11-1 and TRBJ2-1, reads EAEVAQSPRYKITEKSQAVAFWCDPISGHATLYWYRQILGQGPELLVQFQDESVVDDSQLPKDRFSAERLKGVDSTLKIQPAELGDSAMYLCASSLRTSGNEQFFGPGTRLTVL.

The CDR3 spells CAISEWVVDTEAFF. CDR3 in DNA: TGTGCCATCAGTGAGTGGGTAGTGGACACTGAAGCTTTCTTT. The chain uses TRBV10-3 and TRBJ1-1; no clear D gene. CDR1 is ENHRY and CDR2 is SYGVKD in the germline V gene. V was pared by 1 base and J by 3 bases, with 9 bases between. This CDR3 has 14 residues.

V gene TRBV6-5 combines with J gene TRBJ1-2; 7 bases are shared with TRBD1. Germline loops: CDR1 MNHEY, CDR2 SVGAGI. The length of the CDR3 is 16 residues. V was pared by 0 bases and J by 5 bases, with 9 bases of the junction left unmatched. The DNA for the CDR3 is TGTGCCAGCAGTTACTCGATCGCGGGACAGTGGTATGGCTACACCTTC. Translated, it gives CASSYSIAGQWYGYTF.

The V and J genes are TRBV19 and TRBJ2-4, with D perhaps assigned TRBD1 or TRBD2 (5 bases each). Germline lookup yields CDR1 LNHDA and CDR2 SQIVND (reference sequence). CDR3 length: 14 residues. V gave up 5 bases and J gave up 7 bases, with 15 bases separating them. CDR3 nucleotides: TGTGCCAGTAGTTTCCCGGGACCCGGGAACATTCAGTACTTC. Translation gives CASSFPGPGNIQYF.

The chain links TRBV14 to TRBJ2-3; no definite D call. Germline CDR1 and CDR2: SGHDN and FVKESK. Trimming removed 2 bases from V and 1 base from J, with 4 bases in between. The CDR3 spans 13 residues. DNA of the CDR3: TGTGCCAGCAGCCAACGTGGCACAGATACGCAGTATTTT. Its translation: CASSQRGTDTQYF.

The chain has TRBV7-9 and TRBJ2-2; D may be TRBD2 (6 bases). CDR3 length: 15 residues. Germline CDR1 is SEHNR and CDR2 is FQNEAQ (reference sequence). V dropped 6 bases and J dropped 5 bases, with 16 bases sitting between them. The CDR3 DNA reads TGTGCCAGCAGACGAACGCCGGGGGTAACCGGGGAGCTGTTTTTT. Protein sequence: CASRRTPGVTGELFF.

The rearrangement uses TRBV5-1 and TRBJ1-1, with D tentatively TRBD1 (6 bases). The CDR3 extends over 15 amino acids. V lost 4 bases and J 8 bases, leaving 21 bases between the germline ends. CDR1 and CDR2 from the germline V gene are SGHRS and YFSETQ. This CDR3 is CASSPPQGFKSEAFF. Here the CDR3 DNA reads TGCGCCAGCAGCCCTCCCCAGGGGTTTAAGTCCGAAGCTTTCTTT. The complete variable domain, with remaining parts taken from reference TRBV5-1 and TRBJ1-1, reads KAGVTQTPRYLIKTRGQQVTLSCSPISGHRSVSWYQQTPGQGLQFLFEYFSETQRNKGNFPGRFSGRQFSNSRSEMNVSTLELGDSALYLCASSPPQGFKSEAFFGQGTRLTVV.

On this clone: The sample carries other DNA sequences with the same CDR3. V usage is TRBV5-4 and J usage is TRBJ2-5, with D perhaps TRBD2 (5 bases). V lost 1 base and J lost 5, with 9 bases in between. The CDR3 length is 13 residues. Germline V gives CDR1 SGHNT, CDR2 YYREEE (reference sequence). The CDR3: CASSLRGEETQYF. Here the CDR3 DNA reads TGTGCCAGCAGCTTGCGGGGAGAGGAGACCCAGTACTTC.

In regard to this clone: Other DNA variants within this sample encode the same CDR3. The chain has TRBV7-9 and TRBJ2-3, with D perhaps TRBD1 (5 bases). This CDR3 has 14 amino acids. Trimming stripped 3 bases from V and 0 bases from J, with 7 bases between. Per germline, CDR1 SEHNR and CDR2 FQNEAQ (reference sequence). CDR3 in amino acids: CASSFRASTDTQYF. In DNA form, the CDR3 reads TGTGCCAGCAGCTTCAGGGCTAGCACAGATACGCAGTATTTT.

This clone was seen just once. The chain employs TRBV27 and TRBJ1-5; possibly TRBD1 for D (5 bases). V was shortened by 3 bases and J by 4 bases, with 10 bases between the two germline ends. The CDR3 is made up of 14 amino acids. Germline V CDR1 and CDR2: MNHEY, SMNVEV (reference sequence). The CDR3 loop reads CASSLGGGNQPQHF. DNA for the CDR3: TGTGCCAGCAGTTTGGGGGGGGGAAATCAGCCCCAGCATTTT.

The J gene is TRBJ2-1, the V gene TRBV30, with D perhaps matching TRBD1 (7 bases). V dropped 0 bases and J dropped 6 bases, with 12 bases sitting between them. This CDR3 has 14 residues. Germline assignment: CDR1 GTSNPN and CDR2 SVGIG (reference sequence). CDR3 residues: CAWSVPQGGNEQFF. In DNA form, the CDR3 reads TGTGCCTGGAGTGTACCCCAGGGGGGCAATGAGCAGTTCTTC.

With respect to this clone: An end of the junction differs from the germline gene, which may be a read error. The rearrangement joins TRBV25-1 to TRBJ2-7; 7 bases agree with TRBD2. In germline, CDR1 is MGHDK, CDR2 SYGVNS. The CDR3 is 11 residues long. The CDR3 loop is CASSEYNGLVF. The DNA for the CDR3 is TGTGCCAGCAGTGAATATAATGGACTAGTTTTC.

J is TRBJ1-2 and V is TRBV6-1; 9 bases line up with TRBD1. The CDR3 length is 15 residues. CDR1 and CDR2 from the germline V gene are MNHNS and SASEGT. V gave up 6 bases and J gave up 5 bases; unmatched junction bases: 10. CDR3 sequence: CASSLDRGREYGYTF. CDR3 coding DNA: TGTGCCAGCAGCCTAGACAGGGGGAGAGAGTATGGCTACACCTTC.

The chain combines TRBV19 with TRBJ1-2; 7 bases match TRBD1. The J segment lost 4 bases and the V segment lost 9 bases, leaving 11 bases of the junction unmatched. This CDR3 spans 14 amino acids. Germline CDR1 LNHDA, CDR2 SQIVND (reference sequence). This CDR3 reads CASSRTGGFYGYTF. The CDR3 DNA follows: TGTGCCAGCTCACGGACAGGCGGTTTCTATGGCTACACCTTC.

The gene calls are TRBV5-5 and TRBJ1-2; possibly TRBD1 for D (6 bases). Germline CDR1 and CDR2: SGHKS and YYEKEE (reference sequence). The germline V and J ends were trimmed by 7 bases and 5 bases, with 21 bases remaining between them. This CDR3 comprises 15 residues. The CDR3 DNA is TGTGCCAGCCTACGGGGGCCCGGAGGGTTATATGGCTACACCTTC. Translating gives CASLRGPGGLYGYTF.

This clone was seen just once. J is TRBJ2-7 and V is TRBV11-2, with D perhaps matching TRBD1 (5 bases). The germline CDR1 and CDR2 sequences are SGHAT and FQNNGV. The CDR3 contains 14 residues. Trimming shortened V by 7 bases and J by 2 bases, and 15 bases separated the two germline ends. The CDR3 sequence is CASTLGQGAYEQYF. The CDR3 DNA reads as TGTGCCAGCACCTTGGGGCAGGGCGCCTACGAGCAGTACTTC.

This sequence joins TRBV9 and TRBJ2-5, with D perhaps matching TRBD1 (6 bases). CDR3 length: 16 residues. V was pared by 4 bases and J by 0 bases, with 16 bases between. Per germline, CDR1 SGDLS and CDR2 YYNGEE. CDR3 nucleotides: TGTGCCAGCAGCCTAGCCGGGGACACTTACCAAGAGACCCAGTACTTC. Its protein product is CASSLAGDTYQETQYF.

The chain has TRBV25-1 and TRBJ2-3, with D maybe TRBD1 (6 bases). CDR1 and CDR2 (germline): MGHDK, SYGVNS. The CDR3 extends over 14 amino acids. Trimming shortened V by 5 bases and J by 1 base, and 10 bases separated the two germline ends. DNA of the CDR3: TGTGCCAGCAGTCCGGACAGTGGCACAGATACGCAGTATTTT. Protein: CASSPDSGTDTQYF.

In this sample, this clone turned up once. This chain connects TRBV5-1 to TRBJ1-4; the D is unclear. This CDR3 has 16 amino acids. Germline V gene lookup returns CDR1 SGHRS and CDR2 YFSETQ. V was shortened by 4 bases and J by 7 bases, with 20 bases between the two germline ends. The CDR3 coding sequence is TGCGCCAGCAGCACTGGGTTTTCATCGGAGGGTGAAAAACTGTTTTTT. Residues: CASSTGFSSEGEKLFF.

The chain carries TRBV7-2 and TRBJ2-2; D gene unclear. CDR1 is SGHTA and CDR2 is FQGNSA in the germline V gene. The CDR3 runs to 16 residues. V shed 6 bases and J shed 1 base, with 15 bases lying between them. The chain's CDR3 is CASSQWNPVNTGELFF. The CDR3 bases are TGTGCCAGCAGTCAATGGAATCCTGTGAACACCGGGGAGCTGTTTTTT.

In nucleotides, the CDR3 is TGTGCCAGCAGCGTATCGGCGGGAGTACCCTCCTACGAGCAGTACTTC. It yields the protein CASSVSAGVPSYEQYF. This chain connects TRBV9 to TRBJ2-7; 7 bases agree with TRBD2. Germline values: CDR1 SGDLS, CDR2 YYNGEE. V shed 1 base, J shed 0 bases, and the junction held 7 bases outside the gene matches. The CDR3 sequence is 16 residues long.

V gene TRBV2 combines with J gene TRBJ2-7; D unresolved. Trimming removed 3 bases at V and 1 base at J, with 13 bases between. The CDR3 is 15 residues long. The germline V gene encodes CDR1 SNHLY and CDR2 FYNNEI. The CDR3 DNA sequence: TGTGCCAGCAGTGAGGCCCAGCTACTTTCCTACGAGCAGTACTTC. Protein product: CASSEAQLLSYEQYF. Complete variable domain (other parts from reference TRBV2 and TRBJ2-7): EPEVTQTPSHQVTQMGQEVILRCVPISNHLYFYWYRQILGQKVEFLVSFYNNEISEKSEIFDDQFSVERPDGSNFTLKIRSTKLEDSAMYFCASSEAQLLSYEQYFGPGTRLTVT.

A single count supports this clone. The gene calls are TRBV7-9 and TRBJ2-7; D is possibly TRBD1 or TRBD2 (5 bases each). Germline V gene lookup returns CDR1 SEHNR and CDR2 FQNEAQ (reference sequence). This CDR3 spans 15 amino acids. The V and J ends lost 2 bases and 2 bases respectively, with 13 bases between them. CDR3 in amino acids: CASSLWERGPYEQYF. Here the CDR3 DNA reads TGTGCCAGCAGCTTATGGGAAAGGGGACCCTACGAGCAGTACTTC.

This clone has just a few counts. The genes are TRBV18 and TRBJ1-2; TRBD1 agrees at 7 bases. The CDR3 sequence is 13 residues long. Trimming cost V 1 base and J 6 bases; bases outside gene matches: 2. Germline CDR1 and CDR2: KGHSH and LQKENI. Written as DNA, the CDR3 is TGTGCCAGCTCACCACGGGACAGCAATGGCTACACCTTC. The encoded protein is CASSPRDSNGYTF.

This clone showed up just once. The chain is built from TRBV18 and TRBJ2-7; no reliable D call. The ends were cut back, 3 bases at V and 7 bases at J, with 19 bases in the middle. The CDR3 is 15 residues long. Germline V gene data show CDR1 as KGHSH and CDR2 as LQKENI. This CDR3 is CASSPDPPTLVEQYF. The DNA for the CDR3 is TGTGCCAGCTCACCCGATCCTCCTACGCTCGTGGAGCAGTACTTC.

V is TRBV5-6 and J is TRBJ2-3; 8 nucleotides align to TRBD2. The germline V gene encodes CDR1 SGHDT and CDR2 YYEEEE. Unmatched junction bases numbered 9, after V lost 4 bases and J lost 2 bases. CDR3 size: 16 residues. DNA of the CDR3: TGTGCCAGCAGCCCAACACTAGCGGCTATCACAGATACGCAGTATTTT. Translating it yields CASSPTLAAITDTQYF.